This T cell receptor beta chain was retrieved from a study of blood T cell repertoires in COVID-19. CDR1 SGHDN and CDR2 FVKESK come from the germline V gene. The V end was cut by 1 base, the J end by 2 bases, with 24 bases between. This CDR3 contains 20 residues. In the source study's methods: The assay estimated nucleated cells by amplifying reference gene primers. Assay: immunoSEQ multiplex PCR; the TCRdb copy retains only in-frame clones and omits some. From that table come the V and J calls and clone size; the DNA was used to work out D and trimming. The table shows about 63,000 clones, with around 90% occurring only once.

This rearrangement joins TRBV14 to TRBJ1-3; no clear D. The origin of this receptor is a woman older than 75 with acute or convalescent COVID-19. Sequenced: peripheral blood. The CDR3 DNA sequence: TGTGCCAGCAGCCAAGCCGACCTTATAGTCGACTGGTGGGCTGGAAACACCATATATTTT. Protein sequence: CASSQADLIVDWWAGNTIYF.